This TCR beta chain was captured in a study of metastatic and nonmetastatic thyroid tumors. Background on the study: Repertoire comparisons spanned blood and tumor or nodule tissue from malignant and benign thyroid patients. Study-wide results and limits: Malignant tumors reportedly showed significantly higher TCR beta diversity than benign nodules in both blood and tumor.

This clone was seen more than once but under ten times. The target antigen is unknown. Authors' processing steps: The study built a papillary thyroid cancer distant-metastasis classifier from CDR3 differences across clinicopathological groups. TCRdb re-analyzed the PCR reads through MiXCR. For this entry, the V and J calls and clone size follow TCRdb and not the study's own pipeline. The table includes under 95,000 clones, around 9.1% detected once. CDR1 and CDR2 (germline): MNHEY, SMNVEV (reference sequence). Trimming removed 4 bases from V and 5 bases from J; junction bases left unmatched: 9. This CDR3 has 15 residues. Each patient came to thyroid surgery without any prior treatment (of any kind).

The sequence came from a female donor with papillary thyroid cancer or a benign thyroid nodule (not recorded which). Some clones in this sample may be carry-over from other donors' samples. Sequenced sample: blood. This chain joins TRBV27 and TRBJ2-5; TRBD2 aligns across 8 bases. The DNA for the CDR3 is TGTGCCAGCAGTTCCACCCCGGGACTAGGGGAGACCCAGTACTTC. Amino acids: CASSSTPGLGETQYF.